The 29 T cell receptor beta chains presented below share a single source sample, sequenced in a study of PD-L1 blockade in urothelial cancer (dated by TCRdb to the late 2010s). The method was the immunoSEQ multiplex PCR assay. Entries here come from immuneACCESS through TCRdb and include only in-frame sequences with V and J called. Some clones fail to appear in such tables; in the studies checked, an unresolved V gene covers under half of the shortfall, and the cause of the remainder is unknown. The sample records fewer than 65,000 clones, around 90% of which are singletons. The ten biggest clones cover about 14% of the sample. The time point label, read with the paper, signifies: pretreatment peripheral blood. Sequences were derived from PBMCs, sampled around atezolizumab (anti-PD-L1) treatment. The receptors were sampled from a woman aged 60-75 years with urothelial cancer.

V gene TRBV6-4 combines with J gene TRBJ2-3; 12 bases fit TRBD2. The J segment lost 3 bases and the V segment lost 4 bases, leaving 5 bases of the junction unmatched. This CDR3 comprises 16 residues. Germline CDR1 is MRHNA and CDR2 is SNTAGT. The CDR3 region has the DNA TGTGCCAGCAGTGTAGACGGGACTAGCGGGACAGATACGCAGTATTTT. Its translation is CASSVDGTSGTDTQYF.

The J gene is TRBJ1-2, the V gene TRBV19; 9 bases match TRBD1. The CDR3 loop spans 15 amino acids. V dropped 2 bases and J dropped 3; count of bases not matched to a gene: 4. Germline V gene sequence: CDR1 LNHDA, CDR2 SQIVND (reference sequence). Written as DNA, the CDR3 is TGTGCCAGTAGTATAAGGGGGGACAGGGACTATGGCTACACCTTC. Its translation: CASSIRGDRDYGYTF.

The J gene is TRBJ1-2, the V gene TRBV9; 11 positions match TRBD1. The ends lost 0 bases at V and 6 bases at J; junction bases unmatched: 1. CDR1 SGDLS and CDR2 YYNGEE come from the germline V gene. This CDR3 is 14 amino acids long. The CDR3 nucleotides read TGTGCCAGCAGCGTAGGGACAGGGGGCGATGGCTACACCTTC. It translates to CASSVGTGGDGYTF.

This clone was counted between two and nine times. The V call is TRBV7-9, the J call TRBJ2-7, with 7 bases fitting TRBD1. The CDR3 has 14 amino acids. V dropped 5 bases and J dropped 2; count of bases not matched to a gene: 6. Germline CDR1 is SEHNR and CDR2 is FQNEAQ (reference sequence). CDR3 nucleotide sequence: TGTGCCAGCAGCCCAACGACAGGGACCTACGAGCAGTACTTC. Translation gives CASSPTTGTYEQYF. The full variable domain, rest sourced from reference TRBV7-9 and TRBJ2-7, is DTGVSQNPRHKITKRGQNVTFRCDPISEHNRLYWYRQTLGQGPEFLTYFQNEAQLEKSRLLSDRFSAERPKGSFSTLEIQRTEQGDSAMYLCASSPTTGTYEQYFGPGTRLTVT.

The genes are TRBV11-2 and TRBJ1-1, with 7 bases aligning to TRBD1. This CDR3 contains 12 residues. Trimming at V came to 4 bases and at J to 7 bases, leaving 3 bases not matched to a gene. Germline V gene data show CDR1 as SGHAT and CDR2 as FQNNGV. CDR3 region: CASSWGTVEAFF. Here the CDR3 DNA reads TGTGCCAGCAGCTGGGGGACAGTTGAAGCTTTCTTT.

The chain has TRBV7-9 and TRBJ2-7; weak D call: TRBD1 (5 bases). V lost 0 bases and J lost 3, with 12 bases in between. This CDR3 contains 15 residues. From germline, CDR1 is SEHNR and CDR2 FQNEAQ (reference sequence). CDR3 residues: CASSLALGRGYEQYF. The DNA for the CDR3 is TGTGCCAGCAGCTTAGCGCTGGGTAGGGGCTACGAGCAGTACTTC.

This chain connects TRBV4-2 to TRBJ1-4, with D maybe TRBD1 (6 bases). Trimming cost V 0 bases and J 0 bases, with 11 bases left between them. The germline V gene encodes CDR1 LGHNA and CDR2 YNFKEQ. The CDR3 has 17 amino acids. The CDR3 region has the DNA TGTGCCAGCAGCCAAGAGGGGGCTACGGCAACTAATGAAAAACTGTTTTTT. The encoded protein is CASSQEGATATNEKLFF.

V usage is TRBV7-2 and J usage is TRBJ2-3; TRBD2 might be the D (5 bases). This CDR3 contains 15 residues. Germline CDR1 is SGHTA and CDR2 is FQGNSA. Between the trimmed V and J ends, which lost 5 bases and 0 bases, there was a span of 12 bases. The CDR3 DNA reads as TGTGCCAGCAGCCTTACGCGGACTAGCACAGATACGCAGTATTTT. It yields the protein CASSLTRTSTDTQYF.

This chain connects TRBV19 to TRBJ2-7, with D tentatively TRBD1 (6 bases). This CDR3 spans 17 amino acids. Looked up from germline, CDR1 is LNHDA and CDR2 is SQIVND (reference sequence). Trimming removed 6 bases at V and 2 bases at J, with 23 bases between. The CDR3 sequence is CASSDRDTRGYPYEQYF. DNA for the CDR3: TGTGCCAGTAGCGACCGGGACACCAGAGGATATCCCTACGAGCAGTACTTC. Drawing the rest from reference TRBV19 and TRBJ2-7, the complete variable domain is DGGITQSPKYLFRKEGQNVTLSCEQNLNHDAMYWYRQDPGQGLRLIYYSQIVNDFQKGDIAEGYSVSREKKESFPLTVTSAQKNPTAFYLCASSDRDTRGYPYEQYFGPGTRLTVT.

This chain links TRBV15 with TRBJ2-7; D is ambiguous. V was shortened by 0 bases and J by 2 bases, with 2 bases between the two germline ends. Germline-derived CDR1 and CDR2 are LNHNV and YYDKDF (reference sequence). There are 12 residues in the CDR3. CDR3 region: CATSRDTYEQYF. CDR3 in DNA: TGTGCCACCAGCAGAGATACCTACGAGCAGTACTTC. Supplemented by reference TRBV15 and TRBJ2-7, the full variable domain reads DAMVIQNPRYQVTQFGKPVTLSCSQTLNHNVMYWYQQKSSQAPKLLFHYYDKDFNNEADTPDNFQSRRPNTSFCFLDIRSPGLGDTAMYLCATSRDTYEQYFGPGTRLTVT.

This chain links TRBV7-3 with TRBJ2-7; 10 bases agree with TRBD2. Losses at the gene ends were 2 bases for V and 1 base for J; bases not matched to a gene: 2. This CDR3 spans 15 amino acids. The germline V gene has CDR1 SGHTA and CDR2 FQGTGA. For the CDR3, the DNA is TGTGCCAGCAGCTTAGGAGCGGGGGGGTCCTACGAGCAGTACTTC. This gives the protein CASSLGAGGSYEQYF.

The CDR3 region is CASSQTGEPLYEQYF. The CDR3 DNA sequence: TGTGCCAGCAGCCAAACAGGGGAGCCTCTCTACGAGCAGTACTTC. The chain couples TRBV28 to TRBJ2-7, with 7 bases identical to TRBD1. This CDR3 spans 15 amino acids. V dropped 6 bases and J dropped 3; count of bases not matched to a gene: 11. Germline V gene sequence: CDR1 MDHEN, CDR2 SYDVKM. The whole variable domain, remainder taken from reference TRBV28 and TRBJ2-7, is DVKVTQSSRYLVKRTGEKVFLECVQDMDHENMFWYRQDPGLGLRLIYFSYDVKMKEKGDIPEGYSVSREKKERFSLILESASTNQTSMYLCASSQTGEPLYEQYFGPGTRLTVT.

V is TRBV5-4 and J is TRBJ2-3; 8 nucleotides match TRBD1. The germline CDR1 and CDR2 sequences are SGHNT and YYREEE (reference sequence). The CDR3 is 15 residues long. The V segment lost 6 bases and the J segment 4 bases; nucleotides outside the gene matches: 10. The chain's CDR3 is CASIQDRAGADTQYF. The CDR3 DNA reads as TGTGCCAGCATTCAGGACAGGGCCGGCGCAGATACGCAGTATTTT.

The rearrangement links TRBV5-4 to TRBJ2-2; D gene ambiguous. CDR1 and CDR2 from the germline V gene are SGHNT and YYREEE (reference sequence). CDR3 size: 13 residues. Trimming left V 0 bases short and J 6 bases short, with 6 bases between. CDR3 loop: CASSLGPAGELFF. CDR3 in DNA: TGTGCCAGCAGCTTGGGGCCAGCCGGGGAGCTGTTTTTT. The variable domain in full, with the rest retrieved from reference TRBV5-4 and TRBJ2-2, is ETGVTQSPTHLIKTRGQQVTLRCSSQSGHNTVSWYQQALGQGPQFIFQYYREEENGRGNFPPRFSGLQFPNYSSELNVNALELDDSALYLCASSLGPAGELFFGEGSRLTVL.

The genes are TRBV7-6 and TRBJ2-3; weak D call: TRBD1 (6 bases). This CDR3 is built from 13 residues. Trimming took 4 bases from V and 6 from J, leaving 11 bases between them. Germline V gene sequence: CDR1 SGHVS, CDR2 FNYEAQ. CDR3 sequence (DNA): TGTGCCAGCAGCTCCAACAGGGTGGATACGCAGTATTTT. Protein: CASSSNRVDTQYF.

The rearrangement uses TRBV4-3 and TRBJ1-1; weak D call: TRBD1 (6 bases). V was clipped by 1 base and J by 4 bases, with 19 bases between them. Germline assignment: CDR1 LGHNA and CDR2 YSLEER. The CDR3 extends over 17 amino acids. This chain's CDR3 is CASSQAIVNRDGTEAFF. The CDR3 nucleotides read TGCGCCAGCAGCCAAGCAATCGTGAACAGGGATGGCACTGAAGCTTTCTTT.

This clone appeared once. V usage is TRBV29-1 and J usage is TRBJ2-7, with D possibly TRBD1 on 6 matching bases. The V end lost 7 bases, the J end lost 0 bases, and 10 bases lay between the germline ends. Germline-derived CDR1 and CDR2 are SQVTM and ANQGSEA. CDR3 length equals 12 residues. The CDR3 sequence is CSAGQHSYEQYF. The CDR3 DNA follows: TGCAGCGCCGGACAGCACTCCTACGAGCAGTACTTC.

The rearrangement joins TRBV6-5 to TRBJ2-5, with a tentative D call TRBD1 (5 bases). Germline CDR1 reads MNHEY; CDR2 reads SVGAGI. V shed 4 bases and J shed 1 base, with 7 bases lying between them. The CDR3 has 13 residues. CDR3 coding DNA: TGTGCCAGCAGTTTCCAGGGCCAAGAGACCCAGTACTTC. Its protein product is CASSFQGQETQYF.

The V gene is TRBV6-6, the J gene TRBJ1-4; possibly TRBD1 for D (5 bases). Germline lookup yields CDR1 MNHNY and CDR2 SVGAGI (reference sequence). This CDR3 region has 15 residues. V was clipped by 3 bases and J by 7 bases, with 15 bases between them. CDR3 region: CASSYSLDISEKLFF. The CDR3 DNA is TGTGCCAGCAGTTATAGTTTGGACATCTCTGAAAAACTGTTTTTT.

This clone occurred once. The chain is built from TRBV6-1 and TRBJ2-7; 9 bases match TRBD1. This CDR3 is 14 amino acids long. CDR1 and CDR2 from the germline V gene are MNHNS and SASEGT. Trimming removed 1 base from V and 9 bases from J; junction bases left unmatched: 7. CDR3 sequence: CASSEERTGVWQYF. CDR3 nucleotides: TGTGCCAGCAGTGAAGAAAGGACAGGGGTTTGGCAGTACTTC.

The rearrangement uses TRBV7-6 and TRBJ2-2; tentatively, D is TRBD1 (5 bases). Germline V CDR1 and CDR2: SGHVS, FNYEAQ. This CDR3 contains 15 residues. V gave up 2 bases and J gave up 1 base, with 8 bases separating them. Here the CDR3 reads CASSLTDMNTGELFF. CDR3 DNA: TGTGCCAGCAGCTTAACGGACATGAACACCGGGGAGCTGTTTTTT.

The chain joins TRBV9 to TRBJ1-1, with D unclear. V was clipped by 3 bases and J by 1 base, with 7 bases between them. Germline assignment: CDR1 SGDLS and CDR2 YYNGEE. The CDR3 runs 13 residues. The CDR3 spells CASSADWNTEAFF. The CDR3 DNA is TGTGCCAGCAGCGCGGACTGGAACACTGAAGCTTTCTTT.

The V and J genes are TRBV5-1 and TRBJ2-2; D perhaps matches TRBD2 (5 bases). The CDR3 length is 14 residues. Germline values: CDR1 SGHRS, CDR2 YFSETQ. Trimming removed 2 bases from V and 6 bases from J, with 11 bases in between. The DNA for the CDR3 is TGCGCCAGCAGCTTATTCGGGGTCCCCGGGGAGCTGTTTTTT. This sequence encodes CASSLFGVPGELFF.

V gene TRBV9 combines with J gene TRBJ2-1; TRBD2 agrees at 8 bases. The germline CDR1 and CDR2 sequences are SGDLS and YYNGEE. The trim removed 4 bases at V and 9 bases at J, leaving 18 bases unmatched. This CDR3 has 17 amino acids. The CDR3 DNA reads as TGTGCCAGCAGCCTCCCGGGGGGGGCGGGAGGCCGGTTTGAGCAGTTCTTC. Translating gives CASSLPGGAGGRFEQFF.

The CDR3 nucleotides read TGCAGTGCTAGCAGGGGTGGAGGCTACACCTTC. Its translation: CSASRGGGYTF. This chain uses TRBV20-1 with TRBJ1-2, with a tentative D call TRBD1 (6 bases). Per the germline V gene, CDR1 is DFQATT and CDR2 is SNEGSKA (reference sequence). V dropped 3 bases and J dropped 8 bases, with 10 bases sitting between them. This CDR3 is 11 amino acids long.

The CDR3 region is CASKVGGTSYEQYF. The CDR3 coding sequence is TGTGCCAGCAAGGTGGGAGGAACGTCCTACGAGCAGTACTTC. The chain carries TRBV7-2 and TRBJ2-7, with a tentative D call TRBD2 (6 bases). The CDR3 has 14 amino acids. Trimming removed 7 bases at V and 1 base at J, with 14 bases between. Germline lookup yields CDR1 SGHTA and CDR2 FQGNSA.

The chain carries TRBV5-6 and TRBJ2-7, with TRBD2 matching over 14 bases. The V and J ends lost 3 bases and 6 bases, in that order; junction bases with no gene match: 8. The CDR3 has 16 amino acids. Germline V gene sequence: CDR1 SGHDT, CDR2 YYEEEE. CDR3 sequence reads: CASSSIPGLAGVEQYF. CDR3 bases: TGTGCCAGCAGCTCGATACCGGGACTAGCGGGAGTCGAGCAGTACTTC.

This rearrangement joins TRBV4-3 to TRBJ1-1, with D unresolved. This CDR3 has 13 residues. Trimming left V 5 bases short and J 6 bases short, with 13 bases between. Germline-derived CDR1 and CDR2 are LGHNA and YSLEER. CDR3 coding DNA: TGCGCCAGCAGCTCCGGGCGGGCGGCTGAAGCTTTCTTT. The encoded protein is CASSSGRAAEAFF.

This chain uses TRBV7-6 with TRBJ2-1; 8 nucleotides match TRBD2. There are 16 residues in the CDR3. J lost 7 bases, V lost 2 bases, and 10 bases had no gene match. Germline V lookup: CDR1 SGHVS, CDR2 FNYEAQ. The CDR3 nucleotides are TGTGCCAGCAGCTTACTGGTGGCGGGGGGAAGTAATGAGCAGTTCTTC. It codes for CASSLLVAGGSNEQFF.